Below, 20 T cell receptor beta chains from the same sample are listed, as sequenced in a study of T cells in localized non-small cell lung cancer. The data were produced by immunoSEQ multiplex PCR, yet TCRdb's version contains in-frame clones alone and is incomplete. The table lists about 7,600 clones, approximately 59% of them singletons. The sample consisted of lymph node tissue, taken before any cancer treatment. All receptors come from a male donor at least 60 years old with stage I squamous cell lung carcinoma.

The chain links TRBV10-2 to TRBJ1-2, with D tentatively TRBD1 (6 bases). Germline V gene sequence: CDR1 WSHSY, CDR2 SAAADI. The CDR3 runs 12 residues. V lost 4 bases, J lost 12 bases, and 15 bases lay in between. This CDR3 is CASSGRTVKDTF. Here the CDR3 DNA reads TGCGCCAGCAGTGGTAGGACAGTAAAGGACACCTTC.

V gene TRBV30 combines with J gene TRBJ2-5; 7 nucleotides line up with TRBD1. Germline trimming cut 8 bases from V and 9 bases from J; bases unmatched to any gene: 18. This CDR3 has 14 amino acids. Germline V gene data show CDR1 as GTSNPN and CDR2 as SVGIG (reference sequence). This CDR3 is CAHSQGRGQVAQYF. The CDR3 nucleotides are TGTGCCCACTCACAGGGTAGGGGGCAAGTAGCCCAGTACTTC.

There are a few counts of this clone. The V call is TRBV6-8, the J call TRBJ2-1; TRBD2 matches 9 bases. The CDR3 is 14 amino acids. Trimming cost V 5 bases and J 4 bases; bases outside gene matches: 3. Germline V gives CDR1 MNHGY, CDR2 SAAAGT. In DNA, the CDR3 is TGTGCCAGCAGTGATAGCGGGAGATACAATGAGCAGTTCTTC. It specifies CASSDSGRYNEQFF.

The rearrangement uses TRBV6-8 and TRBJ1-3; 8 bases are shared with TRBD1. The germline CDR1 and CDR2 sequences are MNHGY and SAAAGT. This CDR3 comprises 15 residues. J lost 2 bases, V lost 7 bases, and 7 bases had no gene match. Here the CDR3 reads CASKGQGPTGNTIYF. The CDR3 bases are TGTGCCAGCAAAGGACAGGGTCCCACTGGAAACACCATATATTTT.

The CDR3 DNA follows: TGCGCCAGCAGCCAAGAACGACTGTACCAAGAGACCCAGTACTTC. Encoded protein: CASSQERLYQETQYF. This chain uses TRBV1 with TRBJ2-5; the table's TRBD2 call for D was not verified on the DNA. TRBV1 is a pseudogene. The length of the CDR3 is 15 residues.

The gene calls are TRBV18 and TRBJ2-1; weak D call: TRBD1 (6 bases). V shed 6 bases and J shed 10 bases, with 19 bases lying between them. The germline V gene encodes CDR1 KGHSH and CDR2 LQKENI. CDR3 size: 14 residues. DNA of the CDR3: TGTGCCAGCTCCTCGGGTAGCAGGGGCGGGGAGCAGTTCTTC. This gives the protein CASSSGSRGGEQFF.

The gene calls are TRBV19 and TRBJ2-4; D is unclear. Per germline, CDR1 LNHDA and CDR2 SQIVND (reference sequence). The CDR3 sequence is 15 residues long. The ends were cut back, 4 bases at V and 7 bases at J, with 17 bases in the middle. In DNA form, the CDR3 reads TGTGCCAGTAGTACTAATCAAGGAGTCGGTAACATTCAGTACTTC. This encodes CASSTNQGVGNIQYF.

The genes are TRBV14 and TRBJ2-1; D uncertain. Trimming pared 1 base from V and 7 bases from J, leaving 8 bases between. CDR1 and CDR2 from the germline V gene are SGHDN and FVKESK. The CDR3 contains 13 residues. CDR3 nucleotide sequence: TGTGCCAGCAGCCAAGTATTGGGGAATGAGCAGTTCTTC. This encodes CASSQVLGNEQFF.

J is TRBJ2-2 and V is TRBV9; D is perhaps TRBD2 (6 bases). Germline values: CDR1 SGDLS, CDR2 YYNGEE. CDR3 size: 17 residues. V dropped 0 bases and J dropped 1 base, with 13 bases sitting between them. Here the CDR3 reads CASSVGRETWNTGELFF. The CDR3 DNA reads as TGTGCCAGCAGCGTAGGGAGGGAAACCTGGAACACCGGGGAGCTGTTTTTT.

A single count supports this clone. V gene TRBV15 combines with J gene TRBJ2-5, with 7 positions matching TRBD2. V lost 1 base and J lost 7; bases outside the gene matches: 9. This CDR3 spans 15 amino acids. Looked up from germline, CDR1 is LNHNV and CDR2 is YYDKDF (reference sequence). The CDR3 region has the DNA TGTGCCACCAGCAGAGGGGGGGGAGAGAGCGGGACCCAGTACTTC. Encoded protein: CATSRGGGESGTQYF.

The chain links TRBV23-1 to TRBJ1-1, with 8 bases identical to TRBD1. TRBV23-1 is recorded as an ORF, its role being uncertain. Trimming cost V 6 bases and J 0 bases; bases outside gene matches: 9. This CDR3 spans 16 amino acids. The CDR3 sequence: CASRPKRTGMNTEAFF. CDR3 nucleotides: TGCGCCAGCAGGCCTAAACGGACAGGGATGAACACTGAAGCTTTCTTT.

The chain employs TRBV7-7 and TRBJ2-2; tentative D call: TRBD1 (5 bases). This CDR3 is 15 amino acids long. Germline V gene lookup returns CDR1 SSHAT and CDR2 FNYEAQ (reference sequence). V was clipped by 7 bases and J by 0 bases, with 12 bases between them. The CDR3 DNA reads as TGTGCCAGCACTCCAGGGTTTACGAACACCGGGGAGCTGTTTTTT. Its translation is CASTPGFTNTGELFF.

The chain uses TRBV11-3 and TRBJ1-3; D is undetermined. The CDR3 runs to 15 residues. Trimming cost V 4 bases and J 0 bases, with 10 bases left between them. Germline CDR1 SGHNT, CDR2 YENEEA. In nucleotides, the CDR3 is TGTGCCAGCAGCTATGGTGGGAGCTCTGGAAACACCATATATTTT. It translates to CASSYGGSSGNTIYF. Based on the CDR3 plus reference TRBV11-3 and TRBJ1-3, the full variable domain is EAGVVQSPRYKIIEKKQPVAFWCNPISGHNTLYWYLQNLGQGPELLIRYENEEAVDDSQLPKDRFSAERLKGVDSTLKIQPAELGDSAVYLCASSYGGSSGNTIYFGEGSWLTVV.

The chain uses TRBV18 and TRBJ2-7, with TRBD1 matching 8 bases. Germline loops: CDR1 KGHSH, CDR2 LQKENI. V lost 6 bases, J lost 1 base, and 11 bases stayed unmatched. The CDR3 is made up of 16 amino acids. DNA of the CDR3: TGTGCCAGCTCCCCGACCATCGGACAGGGATCCTACGAGCAGTACTTC. Protein sequence: CASSPTIGQGSYEQYF.

The chain uses TRBV5-1 and TRBJ1-1; perhaps TRBD1 as D (5 bases). CDR1 is SGHRS and CDR2 is YFSETQ in the germline V gene. V shed 3 bases and J shed 3 bases, with 15 bases lying between them. This CDR3 is 15 amino acids long. CDR3 in amino acids: CASSWGGSRDTEAFF. The DNA of the CDR3 is TGCGCCAGCAGCTGGGGGGGTTCAAGGGACACTGAAGCTTTCTTT.

Concerning this clone itself: A junction end diverges from the germline sequence, so it may reflect a read error. The chain joins TRBV18 to TRBJ2-5; D gene unclear. Germline values: CDR1 KGHSH, CDR2 LQKENI. The CDR3 is 12 residues long. CDR3 nucleotide sequence: TGTGCCAGCTCACGACCTCAAGGGACCCAGTACTTC. Protein: CASSRPQGTQYF. Supplemented by reference TRBV18 and TRBJ2-5, the full variable domain reads NAGVMQNPRHLVRRRGQEARLRCSPMKGHSHVYWYRQLPEEGLKFMVYLQKENIIDESGMPKERFSAEFPKEGPSILRIQQVVRGDSAAYFCASSRPQGTQYFGPGTRLLVL.

The V gene is TRBV27, the J gene TRBJ2-6; D is uncertain. CDR3 length: 17 residues. The germline CDR1 and CDR2 sequences are MNHEY and SMNVEV (reference sequence). V shed 5 bases and J shed 0 bases, with 14 bases lying between them. The CDR3 sequence: CASSLRGDLSGANVLTF. Written as DNA, the CDR3 is TGTGCCAGCAGTCTACGCGGAGACCTCTCTGGGGCCAACGTCCTGACTTTC.

CDR3 sequence reads: CASSGEGDFGNEQFF. The CDR3 nucleotides are TGTGCCAGCAGTGGTGAGGGGGACTTCGGAAATGAGCAGTTCTTC. The chain links TRBV6-8 to TRBJ2-1; D is possibly TRBD1 or TRBD2 (6 bases each). Germline V lookup: CDR1 MNHGY, CDR2 SAAAGT. Trimming left V 5 bases short and J 7 bases short, with 18 bases between. The CDR3 is 15 amino acids.

This rearrangement joins TRBV2 to TRBJ2-3; D gene unclear. V was cut by 4 bases and J by 2 bases, with 7 bases left in between. Germline CDR1 SNHLY, CDR2 FYNNEI. The CDR3 totals 13 residues. CDR3 coding DNA: TGTGCCAGCAGTGCCAAGCCCACAGATACGCAGTATTTT. This gives the protein CASSAKPTDTQYF.

This clone was found a few times. V gene TRBV6-8 combines with J gene TRBJ1-2, with 7 bases matching TRBD1. This CDR3 has 13 residues. The germline V gene encodes CDR1 MNHGY and CDR2 SAAAGT. This chain's CDR3 is CTISLQGNYGYTF. DNA for the CDR3: TGTACCATCAGTCTACAGGGGAACTATGGCTACACCTTC.